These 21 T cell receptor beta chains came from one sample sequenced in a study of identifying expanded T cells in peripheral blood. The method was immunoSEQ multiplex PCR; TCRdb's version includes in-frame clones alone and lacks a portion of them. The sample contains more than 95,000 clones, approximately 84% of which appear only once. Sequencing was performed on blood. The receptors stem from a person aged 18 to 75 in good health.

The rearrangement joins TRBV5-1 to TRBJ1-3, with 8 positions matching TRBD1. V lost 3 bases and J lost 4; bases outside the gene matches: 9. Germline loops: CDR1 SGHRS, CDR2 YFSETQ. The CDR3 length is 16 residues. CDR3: CASSSGGTGSGNTIYF. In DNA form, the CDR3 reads TGCGCCAGCAGCTCGGGGGGGACAGGTTCAGGAAACACCATATATTTT.

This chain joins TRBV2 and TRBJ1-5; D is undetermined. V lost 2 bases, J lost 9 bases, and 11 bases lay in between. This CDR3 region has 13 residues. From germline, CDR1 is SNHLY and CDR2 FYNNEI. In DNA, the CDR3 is TGTGCCAGCAGTGAACTTCCCGAGGCGCCCCAGCATTTT. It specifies CASSELPEAPQHF. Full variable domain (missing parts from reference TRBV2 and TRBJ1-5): EPEVTQTPSHQVTQMGQEVILRCVPISNHLYFYWYRQILGQKVEFLVSFYNNEISEKSEIFDDQFSVERPDGSNFTLKIRSTKLEDSAMYFCASSELPEAPQHFGDGTRLSIL.

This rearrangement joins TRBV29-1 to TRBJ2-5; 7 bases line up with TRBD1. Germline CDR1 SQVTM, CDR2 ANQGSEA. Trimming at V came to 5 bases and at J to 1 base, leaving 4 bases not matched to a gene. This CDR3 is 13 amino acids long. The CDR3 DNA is TGCAGCGTTACTGGGACAGCCCAAGAGACCCAGTACTTC. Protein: CSVTGTAQETQYF.

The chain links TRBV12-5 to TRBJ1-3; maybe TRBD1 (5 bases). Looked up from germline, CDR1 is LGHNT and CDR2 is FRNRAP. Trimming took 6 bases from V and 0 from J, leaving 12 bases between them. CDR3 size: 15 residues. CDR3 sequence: CASGRDGGSGNTIYF. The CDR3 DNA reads TGTGCTAGTGGAAGGGACGGCGGCTCTGGAAACACCATATATTTT.

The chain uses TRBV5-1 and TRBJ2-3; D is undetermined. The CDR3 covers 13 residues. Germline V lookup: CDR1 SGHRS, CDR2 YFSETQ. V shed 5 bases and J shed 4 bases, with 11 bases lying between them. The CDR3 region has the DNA TGCGCCAGCAGGGCTGTCCGTTCAGATACGCAGTATTTT. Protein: CASRAVRSDTQYF.

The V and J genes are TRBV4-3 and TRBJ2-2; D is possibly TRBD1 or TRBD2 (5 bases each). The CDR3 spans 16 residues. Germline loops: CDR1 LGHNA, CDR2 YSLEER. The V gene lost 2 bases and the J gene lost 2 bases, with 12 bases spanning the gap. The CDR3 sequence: CASSQFGASNTGELFF. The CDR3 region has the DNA TGCGCCAGCAGCCAATTCGGGGCTTCTAACACCGGGGAGCTGTTTTTT.

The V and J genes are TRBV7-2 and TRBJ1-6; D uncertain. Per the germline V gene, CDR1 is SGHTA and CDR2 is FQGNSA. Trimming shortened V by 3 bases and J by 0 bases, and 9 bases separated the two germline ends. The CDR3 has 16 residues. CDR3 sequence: CASSFRRSSYNSPLHF. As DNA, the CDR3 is TGTGCCAGCAGCTTCCGTCGGAGCTCCTATAATTCACCCCTCCACTTT.

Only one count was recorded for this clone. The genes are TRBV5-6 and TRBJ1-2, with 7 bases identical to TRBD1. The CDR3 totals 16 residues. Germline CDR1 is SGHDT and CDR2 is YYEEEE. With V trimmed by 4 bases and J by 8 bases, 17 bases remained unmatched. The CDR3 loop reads CASSPGQGRQGRGYTF. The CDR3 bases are TGTGCCAGCAGCCCGGGGCAAGGCAGACAGGGCAGGGGCTACACCTTC.

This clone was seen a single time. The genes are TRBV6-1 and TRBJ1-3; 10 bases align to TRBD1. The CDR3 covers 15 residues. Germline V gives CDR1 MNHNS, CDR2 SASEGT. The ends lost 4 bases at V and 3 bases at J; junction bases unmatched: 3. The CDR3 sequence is CASSAGTGVGNTIYF. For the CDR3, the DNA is TGTGCCAGCAGTGCCGGGACAGGGGTTGGAAACACCATATATTTT.

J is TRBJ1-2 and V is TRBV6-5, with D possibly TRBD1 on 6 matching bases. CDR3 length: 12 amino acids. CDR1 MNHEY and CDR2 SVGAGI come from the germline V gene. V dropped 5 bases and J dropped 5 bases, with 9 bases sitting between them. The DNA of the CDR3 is TGTGCCAGCAGTACAGGGTGGTATGGCTACACCTTC. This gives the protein CASSTGWYGYTF.

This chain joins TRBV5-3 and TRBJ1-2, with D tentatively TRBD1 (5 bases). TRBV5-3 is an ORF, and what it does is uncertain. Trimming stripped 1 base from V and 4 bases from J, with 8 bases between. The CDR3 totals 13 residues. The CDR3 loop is CARSLRRGYGYTF. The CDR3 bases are TGTGCCAGAAGCTTGAGAAGGGGCTATGGCTACACCTTC.

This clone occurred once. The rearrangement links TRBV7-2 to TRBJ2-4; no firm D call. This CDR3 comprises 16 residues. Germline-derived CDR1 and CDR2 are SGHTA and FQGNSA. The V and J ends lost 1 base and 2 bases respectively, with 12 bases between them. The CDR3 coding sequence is TGTGCCAGCAGCTTAGTTGTGCCCTTTCCCAAAAACATTCAGTACTTC. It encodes CASSLVVPFPKNIQYF.

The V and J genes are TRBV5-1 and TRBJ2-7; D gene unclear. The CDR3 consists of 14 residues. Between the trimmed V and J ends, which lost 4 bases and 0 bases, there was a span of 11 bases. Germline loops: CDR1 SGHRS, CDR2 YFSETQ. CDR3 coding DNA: TGCGCCAGCAGCGTCGTCGCTATCTCCTACGAGCAGTACTTC. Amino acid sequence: CASSVVAISYEQYF.

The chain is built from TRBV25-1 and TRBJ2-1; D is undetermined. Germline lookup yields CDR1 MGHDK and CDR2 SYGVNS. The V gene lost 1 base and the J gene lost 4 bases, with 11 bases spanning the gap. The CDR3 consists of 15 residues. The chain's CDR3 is CASSEWASPYNEQFF. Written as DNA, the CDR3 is TGTGCCAGCAGTGAATGGGCCAGCCCTTACAATGAGCAGTTCTTC.

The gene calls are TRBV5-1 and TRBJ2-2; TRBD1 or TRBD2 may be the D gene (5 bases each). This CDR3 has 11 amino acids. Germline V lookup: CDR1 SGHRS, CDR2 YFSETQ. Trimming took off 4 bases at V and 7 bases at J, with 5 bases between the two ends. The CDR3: CASSGGGELFF. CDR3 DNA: TGCGCCAGCAGCGGGGGCGGGGAGCTGTTTTTT.

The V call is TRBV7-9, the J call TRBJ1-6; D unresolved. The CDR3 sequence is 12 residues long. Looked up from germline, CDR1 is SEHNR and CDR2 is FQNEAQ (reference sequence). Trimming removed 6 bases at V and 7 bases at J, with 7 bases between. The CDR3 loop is CASRVNNSPLHF. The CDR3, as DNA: TGTGCCAGCAGGGTGAACAATTCACCCCTCCACTTT.

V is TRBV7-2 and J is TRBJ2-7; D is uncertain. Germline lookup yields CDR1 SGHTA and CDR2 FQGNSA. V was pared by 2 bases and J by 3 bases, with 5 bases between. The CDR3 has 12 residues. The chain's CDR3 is CASSLWGYEQYF. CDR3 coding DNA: TGTGCCAGCAGCTTATGGGGCTACGAGCAGTACTTC.

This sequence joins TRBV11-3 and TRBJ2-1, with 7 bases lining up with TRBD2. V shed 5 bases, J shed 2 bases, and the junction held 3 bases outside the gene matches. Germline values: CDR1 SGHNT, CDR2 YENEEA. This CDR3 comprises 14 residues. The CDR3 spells CASSLSGTYNEQFF. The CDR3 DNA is TGTGCCAGCAGCCTAAGCGGGACCTACAATGAGCAGTTCTTC.

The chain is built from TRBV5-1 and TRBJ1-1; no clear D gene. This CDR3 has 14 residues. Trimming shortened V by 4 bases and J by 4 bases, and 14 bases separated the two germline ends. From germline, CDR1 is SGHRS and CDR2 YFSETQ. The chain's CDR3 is CASSVGARPTEAFF. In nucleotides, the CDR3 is TGCGCCAGCAGCGTAGGTGCCCGGCCCACTGAAGCTTTCTTT.

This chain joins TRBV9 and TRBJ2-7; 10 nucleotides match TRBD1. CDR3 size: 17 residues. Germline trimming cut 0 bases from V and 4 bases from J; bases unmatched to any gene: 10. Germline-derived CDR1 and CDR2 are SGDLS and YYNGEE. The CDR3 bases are TGTGCCAGCAGCGTAGCCAAGGGACAGGGGAATGTGTACGAGCAGTACTTC. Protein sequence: CASSVAKGQGNVYEQYF.

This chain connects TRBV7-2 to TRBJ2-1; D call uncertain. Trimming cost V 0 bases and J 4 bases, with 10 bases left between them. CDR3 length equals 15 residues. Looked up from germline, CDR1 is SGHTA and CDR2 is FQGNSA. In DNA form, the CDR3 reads TGTGCCAGCAGCTTAGCCAGCCTAGGGTACAATGAGCAGTTCTTC. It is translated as CASSLASLGYNEQFF.